The 32 T cell receptor beta chains below all came from one sample that was sequenced in a study of T cell changes during pregnancy in multiple sclerosis. TCRdb's copy holds only in-frame clones and misses some; the assay was immunoSEQ multiplex PCR. Of approximately 45,000 clones detected, about 90% appear once; the ten largest clones hold around 0.4%. Sample: CD4+ T cells from peripheral blood mononuclear cells, taken in the second trimester of pregnancy. The source of these receptors is a female donor in good health, enrolled as a control in a pregnancy study.

In regard to this clone: A read error is likely, as this CDR3 ends without the conserved phenylalanine or tryptophan. The limits of the CDR3 on the DNA are not certain, so only TCRdb's listed CDR3 is given. The rearrangement joins TRBV5-4 to TRBJ1-1; the listed D gene, TRBD1, was not tested against the DNA. Germline loops: CDR1 SGHNT, CDR2 YYREEE (reference sequence). The CDR3 contains 14 residues when both ends are counted. CDR3 in amino acids: CASSLEGQGEKGEL.

The chain has TRBV5-1 and TRBJ1-2; TRBD1 agrees at 7 bases. This CDR3 has 14 amino acids. Trimming at V came to 0 bases and at J to 8 bases, leaving 7 bases not matched to a gene. The germline V gene encodes CDR1 SGHRS and CDR2 YFSETQ. CDR3 sequence reads: CASSLAGQGGGYTF. For the CDR3, the DNA is TGCGCCAGCAGCTTGGCCGGGCAGGGGGGCGGCTACACCTTC.

This chain connects TRBV30 to TRBJ1-3; D is unclear. The CDR3 is 13 residues long. In germline, CDR1 is GTSNPN, CDR2 SVGIG (reference sequence). Trimming removed 2 bases at V and 1 base at J, with 6 bases between. The CDR3 region is CAWSLGSGNTIYF. CDR3 DNA: TGTGCCTGGAGTCTCGGTTCTGGAAACACCATATATTTT.

The V gene is TRBV5-1, the J gene TRBJ1-1; D remains ambiguous. V was cut by 6 bases and J by 4 bases, with 13 bases left in between. This CDR3 spans 13 amino acids. Germline V gives CDR1 SGHRS, CDR2 YFSETQ. The CDR3 DNA reads TGCGCCAGCACTTGGGGAGGTGGCACTGAAGCTTTCTTT. Translated, it gives CASTWGGGTEAFF.

The DNA for the CDR3 is TGTGCCAGCAGCTTAGATCTAGCGGGGTTATACGAGCAGTACTTC. Translation: CASSLDLAGLYEQYF. The chain joins TRBV7-9 to TRBJ2-7; 9 nucleotides match TRBD2. This CDR3 contains 15 residues. Trimming cost V 1 base and J 4 bases; bases outside gene matches: 5. The germline V gene has CDR1 SEHNR and CDR2 FQNEAQ (reference sequence).

The chain is built from TRBV4-1 and TRBJ1-1, with 8 bases aligning to TRBD1. Germline V gene data show CDR1 as MGHRA and CDR2 as YSYEKL. There are 16 residues in the CDR3. J was trimmed by 11 bases and V by 3 bases; bases with no gene match: 17. CDR3 residues: CASSQFEGQASIRAFF. The CDR3 region has the DNA TGCGCCAGCAGCCAGTTTGAGGGACAGGCCTCTATTAGGGCTTTCTTT.

The V gene is TRBV11-2, the J gene TRBJ2-7; D is unresolved. The germline CDR1 and CDR2 sequences are SGHAT and FQNNGV. This CDR3 region has 14 residues. Trimming left V 4 bases short and J 2 bases short, with 12 bases between. The CDR3 coding sequence is TGTGCCAGCAGCTCCCTGCGGTTCCCCTACGAGCAGTACTTC. It yields the protein CASSSLRFPYEQYF.

This CDR3 is CASSTSNRGHGNTIYF. The CDR3 nucleotides read TGTGCCAGCAGCACTTCGAACAGGGGGCATGGAAACACCATATATTTT. This chain joins TRBV9 and TRBJ1-3; TRBD1 agrees at 9 bases. V trimming: 4 bases; J trimming: 3 bases; junction bases outside the gene matches: 8. This CDR3 has 16 amino acids. Germline V gene lookup returns CDR1 SGDLS and CDR2 YYNGEE. The entire variable domain, with the rest obtained from reference TRBV9 and TRBJ1-3, is as follows: DSGVTQTPKHLITATGQRVTLRCSPRSGDLSVYWYQQSLDQGLQFLIQYYNGEERAKGNILERFSAQQFPDLHSELNLSSLELGDSALYFCASSTSNRGHGNTIYFGEGSWLTVV.

This clone occurred a few times. The chain recombines TRBV11-2 with TRBJ2-1; D gene unclear. Trimming removed 0 bases at V and 5 bases at J, with 11 bases between. There are 15 residues in the CDR3. CDR1 and CDR2 from the germline V gene are SGHAT and FQNNGV. The CDR3 DNA is TGTGCCAGCAGCTTAGACAAAAGCTCAAACAATGAGCAGTTCTTC. Translation: CASSLDKSSNNEQFF.

The J gene is TRBJ1-1, the V gene TRBV6-1; D not resolved. CDR3 length equals 13 residues. Per the germline V gene, CDR1 is MNHNS and CDR2 is SASEGT. V gave up 2 bases and J gave up 4 bases, with 8 bases separating them. In DNA form, the CDR3 reads TGTGCCAGCAGTGAAATGAGAGGCACTGAAGCTTTCTTT. It translates to CASSEMRGTEAFF.

The J gene is TRBJ1-5, the V gene TRBV19; D is undetermined. Trimming took 7 bases from V and 7 from J, leaving 17 bases between them. There are 14 residues in the CDR3. CDR1 is LNHDA and CDR2 is SQIVND in the germline V gene (reference sequence). The chain's CDR3 is CASKSSGSRQPQHF. DNA of the CDR3: TGTGCCAGTAAATCTAGCGGGTCCCGGCAGCCCCAGCATTTT.

This chain joins TRBV29-1 and TRBJ1-2; D uncertain. Deletions cut 4 bases from V and 4 bases from J, with 13 bases between. The CDR3 runs to 13 residues. Germline V gene sequence: CDR1 SQVTM, CDR2 ANQGSEA. The CDR3 DNA follows: TGCAGCGTTGCAATGCGGCTCGCCTATGGCTACACCTTC. Translated, it gives CSVAMRLAYGYTF.

The V call is TRBV11-3, the J call TRBJ2-5; D is perhaps TRBD1 (6 bases). Trimming removed 2 bases at V and 5 bases at J, with 15 bases between. Germline CDR1 is SGHNT and CDR2 is YENEEA. This CDR3 has 15 residues. The CDR3 sequence: CASSLPRGYQETQYF. CDR3 bases: TGTGCCAGCAGCTTACCCAGGGGCTATCAGGAGACCCAGTACTTC.

V usage is TRBV2 and J usage is TRBJ1-3, with 10 bases lining up with TRBD1. With 5 bases clipped from V and 2 bases from J, the junction kept 6 bases outside the gene matches. CDR1 is SNHLY and CDR2 is FYNNEI in the germline V gene. This CDR3 comprises 16 residues. This CDR3 reads CASSLGQGITGNTIYF. In nucleotides, the CDR3 is TGTGCCAGCAGTCTGGGACAGGGGATTACTGGAAACACCATATATTTT. The variable domain in full, with the rest retrieved from reference TRBV2 and TRBJ1-3, is EPEVTQTPSHQVTQMGQEVILRCVPISNHLYFYWYRQILGQKVEFLVSFYNNEISEKSEIFDDQFSVERPDGSNFTLKIRSTKLEDSAMYFCASSLGQGITGNTIYFGEGSWLTVV.

The J gene is TRBJ2-2, the V gene TRBV19; D might be TRBD1 (7 bases). V lost 5 bases and J 7 bases, leaving 17 bases between the germline ends. The CDR3 spans 15 residues. In germline, CDR1 is LNHDA, CDR2 SQIVND (reference sequence). CDR3 sequence reads: CASSLRQGGHGELFF. The CDR3 DNA is TGTGCCAGTAGTCTAAGACAGGGAGGACACGGGGAGCTGTTTTTT.

The count of this clone is one. The chain is built from TRBV10-3 and TRBJ2-3, with TRBD1 identical over 7 bases. The germline gives CDR1 ENHRY, CDR2 SYGVKD. Unmatched junction bases numbered 5, after V lost 6 bases and J lost 2 bases. The CDR3 contains 14 residues. Here the CDR3 DNA reads TGTGCCATCAGGGCAGGGGGAATCACAGATACGCAGTATTTT. Translation gives CAIRAGGITDTQYF.

The V call is TRBV7-9, the J call TRBJ1-5; no clear D gene. Germline CDR1 and CDR2: SEHNR and FQNEAQ (reference sequence). Trimming removed 0 bases at V and 3 bases at J, with 3 bases between. The CDR3 totals 13 residues. CDR3 coding DNA: TGTGCCAGCAGCTTAGCTCTCAATCAGCCCCAGCATTTT. It codes for CASSLALNQPQHF.

This clone came up once. The chain joins TRBV18 to TRBJ2-5; 8 bases align to TRBD1. Germline trimming cut 3 bases from V and 3 bases from J; bases unmatched to any gene: 6. The germline V gene has CDR1 KGHSH and CDR2 LQKENI. The CDR3 contains 15 residues. The CDR3 bases are TGTGCCAGCTCACCCCGTCCGGACAGGGAAGAGACCCAGTACTTC. Translating it yields CASSPRPDREETQYF.

The V gene is TRBV2, the J gene TRBJ1-2, with D possibly matching TRBD1 (6 bases). Germline V gene data show CDR1 as SNHLY and CDR2 as FYNNEI. The CDR3 spans 12 residues. V lost 7 bases and J 4 bases, leaving 10 bases between the germline ends. CDR3 DNA sequence: TGTGCCAGCAACGGCAGGGGCTATGGCTACACCTTC. It translates to CASNGRGYGYTF.

The J gene is TRBJ1-1, the V gene TRBV11-2; 8 bases are a match to TRBD1. After removal of 9 bases from V and 2 bases from J, the junction contained 5 bases not matched to a gene. This CDR3 region has 13 residues. Germline V gene lookup returns CDR1 SGHAT and CDR2 FQNNGV. The CDR3 is CASTTGANTEAFF. The CDR3 DNA sequence: TGTGCCAGTACGACAGGGGCCAACACTGAAGCTTTCTTT.

The chain employs TRBV4-3 and TRBJ1-2, with 8 positions matching TRBD1. Germline V lookup: CDR1 LGHNA, CDR2 YSLEER. With V trimmed by 1 base and J by 2 bases, 3 bases remained unmatched. The CDR3 extends over 15 amino acids. CDR3 DNA: TGCGCCAGCAGCCAAGTTCAGGGGGCAAACTATGGCTACACCTTC. This encodes CASSQVQGANYGYTF.

Concerning this clone itself: The junction departs from the called germline gene at one end, perhaps through a read error. This chain's CDR3 is CASSLDESRLYGYTF. CDR3 nucleotides: TGTGCCAGCAGTTTAGACGAAAGTAGACTCTATGGCTACACCTTC. The chain combines TRBV7-2 with TRBJ1-2; D gene uncertain. The CDR3 has 15 amino acids. CDR1 and CDR2 from the germline V gene are SGHTA and FQGNSA. Full variable domain (remainder filled in from reference TRBV7-2 and TRBJ1-2): GAGVSQSPSNKVTEKGKDVELRCDPISGHTALYWYRQSLGQGLEFLIYFQGNSAPDKSGLPSDRFSAERTGGSVSTLTIQRTQQEDSAVYLCASSLDESRLYGYTFGSGTRLTVV.

This rearrangement joins TRBV2 to TRBJ1-5; TRBD1 agrees at 7 bases. This CDR3 has 15 amino acids. The germline CDR1 and CDR2 sequences are SNHLY and FYNNEI. V shed 8 bases, J shed 5 bases, and the junction held 12 bases outside the gene matches. CDR3 residues: CASSQTGVWDQPQHF. The CDR3 DNA follows: TGTGCCAGCTCCCAAACAGGGGTCTGGGATCAGCCCCAGCATTTT.

The CDR3: CASSYAGDTQYF. For the CDR3, the DNA is TGTGCCAGCAGTTACGCCGGAGATACGCAGTATTTT. The chain couples TRBV6-6 to TRBJ2-3; D not certain. The CDR3 loop spans 12 amino acids. Between the trimmed V and J ends, which lost 2 bases and 5 bases, there was a span of 5 bases. Germline V gives CDR1 MNHNY, CDR2 SVGAGI (reference sequence).

V is TRBV5-1 and J is TRBJ2-5; tentative D call: TRBD2 (6 bases). The CDR3 is 14 residues long. The germline V and J ends were trimmed by 4 bases and 1 base, with 11 bases remaining between them. Germline V CDR1 and CDR2: SGHRS, YFSETQ. For the CDR3, the DNA is TGCGCCAGCAGCCTGCAGGGACTCCAAGAGACCCAGTACTTC. Translation gives CASSLQGLQETQYF.

The chain employs TRBV29-1 and TRBJ1-3, with 11 bases identical to TRBD1. The junction had 7 bases not matched to a gene; V was cut back by 5 bases and J by 4 bases. Germline CDR1 SQVTM, CDR2 ANQGSEA. The CDR3 totals 15 residues. CDR3 residues: CSVRWGQGVGNTIYF. The CDR3 DNA reads TGCAGCGTTCGCTGGGGACAGGGGGTCGGAAACACCATATATTTT.

Only one count was recorded for this clone. CDR3 DNA sequence: TGTGCCAGCAGCAGGACAGGGGAAGCAGATACGCAGTATTTT. This sequence encodes CASSRTGEADTQYF. The chain has TRBV7-9 and TRBJ2-3; 9 bases fit TRBD1. Germline V gene lookup returns CDR1 SEHNR and CDR2 FQNEAQ (reference sequence). The ends lost 5 bases at V and 4 bases at J; junction bases unmatched: 4. The CDR3 covers 14 residues.

This rearrangement joins TRBV2 to TRBJ2-2; D is perhaps TRBD2 (5 bases). This CDR3 is 15 amino acids long. Germline V gives CDR1 SNHLY, CDR2 FYNNEI. Trimming cost V 4 bases and J 6 bases, with 15 bases left between them. The CDR3 loop reads CASSGGRWGSGELFF. The CDR3 DNA follows: TGTGCCAGCAGTGGTGGGAGATGGGGTTCCGGGGAGCTGTTTTTT.

This chain connects TRBV6-6 to TRBJ1-5; 9 bases map to TRBD1. The CDR3 contains 15 residues. CDR1 is MNHNY, CDR2 SVGAGI, per germline (reference sequence). The trim removed 5 bases at V and 8 bases at J, leaving 10 bases unmatched. The DNA of the CDR3 is TGTGCCAGCAGTCCCGGGACAGGGCCTTGGGAGCCCCAGCATTTT. This codes for CASSPGTGPWEPQHF.

The rearrangement links TRBV4-1 to TRBJ2-1, with D tentatively TRBD2 (7 bases). The V gene's germline CDR1 is MGHRA and CDR2 YSYEKL. The germline V and J ends were trimmed by 4 bases and 6 bases, with 16 bases remaining between them. This CDR3 has 15 amino acids. CDR3: CASSLPGGNINEQFF. As DNA, the CDR3 is TGCGCCAGCAGCCTACCGGGGGGCAATATCAATGAGCAGTTCTTC.

This clone was seen just once. The gene calls are TRBV30 and TRBJ1-6, with TRBD1 matching 8 bases. The CDR3 loop spans 15 amino acids. The V and J ends lost 3 bases and 6 bases, in that order; junction bases with no gene match: 7. CDR1 and CDR2 (germline): GTSNPN, SVGIG (reference sequence). DNA for the CDR3: TGTGCCTGGAGGGGCAGGGGGCATCTTAATTCACCCCTCCACTTT. Its translation: CAWRGRGHLNSPLHF.

This chain connects TRBV11-3 to TRBJ2-1; 8 nucleotides align to TRBD2. Trimming at V came to 8 bases and at J to 7 bases, leaving 10 bases not matched to a gene. Germline lookup yields CDR1 SGHNT and CDR2 YENEEA. The CDR3 sequence is 14 residues long. CDR3 coding DNA: TGTGCCAGCTCGGACGGGGGGGCTAAGAATGAGCAGTTCTTC. Its protein product is CASSDGGAKNEQFF. Complete variable domain (other parts from reference TRBV11-3 and TRBJ2-1): EAGVVQSPRYKIIEKKQPVAFWCNPISGHNTLYWYLQNLGQGPELLIRYENEEAVDDSQLPKDRFSAERLKGVDSTLKIQPAELGDSAVYLCASSDGGAKNEQFFGPGTRLTVL.